A selection of T cell receptor beta chains follows, all from one sample in a study of blood T cells in healthy people across ages. TCRdb processed the 5' RACE reads anew with MiXCR; each CDR3 protein has one entry. The sample lists roughly 1.6 million distinct CDR3 sequences, 30% to 40% occurring once. The specimen sequenced was blood. The receptors shown here come from a woman in her 30s in good health. CDR3s include the opening cysteine and the closing phenylalanine or tryptophan.

>TRBJ2-7|TRBV4-1
CASSFRLRKAGQGASSYEQYF
>TRBJ1-2|TRBV12-3/TRBV12-4
CASNPGGLSYTF
>TRBJ1-2|TRBV28
CASTFWDRALTGGYTF
>TRBJ2-3|TRBV24-1
CATSDSTQGSQYF
>TRBJ2-1|TRBV29-1
CSVEGGSDEQFF
>TRBJ2-7|TRBV18
CASSPGSSGGSYEQYF
>TRBJ2-1|TRBV9
CASSVGGGESSYNEQFF
>TRBJ2-1|TRBV5-1
CASSLGYIGSLHNEQFF
>TRBJ2-5|TRBV29-1
CSGGPQETQYF
>TRBJ1-5|TRBV6-1
CASSGQGGYSNQPQHF
>TRBJ2-2|TRBV10-3
CATTTREGGLFF
>TRBJ2-7|TRBV20-1
CSAPLARESYEQYF
>TRBJ1-1|TRBV4-2
CASSQDGDWAEAFF
>TRBJ2-3|TRBV2
CASSAPLAAADTQYF
>TRBJ2-7|TRBV3-1
CASSHRQEFPYEQYF
>TRBJ1-1|TRBV20-1
CSANRVRSEAFF
>TRBJ1-2|TRBV29-1
CSPSGYTF
>TRBJ1-1|TRBV20-1
CSARQGSNTEAFF
>TRBJ1-2|TRBV7-7
CASSQKFICGYGYTF
>TRBJ2-3|TRBV28
CASSLPQYSTDTQYF
>TRBJ2-3|TRBV5-6
CASSSLKSLPTDTQYF
>TRBJ2-7|TRBV10-3
CAITGLAGGSVHEQYF
>TRBJ2-7|TRBV11-3
CASSLDSSTAYEQYF
>TRBJ1-1|TRBV12-3/TRBV12-4
CASSLRGTDTEAFF
>TRBJ2-7|TRBV2
CASSVRGSYEQYF
>TRBJ1-2|TRBV19
CASSIDPSWNGYTF
>TRBJ1-4|TRBV20-1
CGAAVGAPNEKLFF
>TRBJ2-5|TRBV12-3/TRBV12-4
CASSWTGLGTETQYF
>TRBJ2-7|TRBV10-3
CAISVLPGTSGSYEQYF
>TRBJ2-7|TRBV6-6
CAGTGAPATYEQYF
>TRBJ1-1|TRBV6-5
CASRRTAMNTEAFF
>TRBJ1-2|TRBV5-1
CAGSTDRTFNGYTF
>TRBJ2-7|TRBV6-6
CASRVAGGINYEQYF
>TRBJ2-5|TRBV3-1
CASSQGDLSGETQYF
>TRBJ2-5|TRBV20-1
CSARLGRAGETQYF
>TRBJ2-5|TRBV28
CASSSQAAAQETQYF
>TRBJ2-1|TRBV27
CASTPGGGPRNEQFF
>TRBJ2-1|TRBV12-3/TRBV12-4
CASSFRGLAGDEQFF
>TRBJ1-4|TRBV25-1
CASSAPGQLNEKLFF
>TRBJ2-3|TRBV7-9
CAGSLGRGTDTQYF
>TRBJ2-7|TRBV5-1
CASSPTAGAAGEQYF
>TRBJ2-6|TRBV7-4
CASSPGRDPSGANVLTF
>TRBJ1-4|TRBV6-2/TRBV6-3
CASSQGFGKLFF
>TRBJ2-3|TRBV2
CASSELAAYTDTQYF
>TRBJ2-1|TRBV14
CASSQELPAKQFF